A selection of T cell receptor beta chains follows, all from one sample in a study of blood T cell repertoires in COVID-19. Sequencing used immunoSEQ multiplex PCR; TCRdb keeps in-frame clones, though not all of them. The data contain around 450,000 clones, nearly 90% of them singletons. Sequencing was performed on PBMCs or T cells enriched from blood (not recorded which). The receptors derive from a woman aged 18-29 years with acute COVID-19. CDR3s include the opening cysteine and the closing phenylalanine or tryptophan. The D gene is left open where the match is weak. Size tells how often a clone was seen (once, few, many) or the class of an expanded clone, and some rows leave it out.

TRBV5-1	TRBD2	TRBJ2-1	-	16	CASRRTAGGSYNEQFF	TGCGCCAGCAGACGCACAGCGGGGGGCTCCTACAATGAGCAGTTCTTC
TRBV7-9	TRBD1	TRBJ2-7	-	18	CASSSRHGGQGPAYEQYF	TGTGCCAGCAGCTCCCGACACGGGGGACAGGGACCCGCCTACGAGCAGTACTTC
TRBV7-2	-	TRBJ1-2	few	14	CASSLAGRDYGYTF	TGTGCCAGCAGCTTAGCGGGGAGGGACTATGGCTACACCTTC
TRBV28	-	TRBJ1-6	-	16	CASSTTGKFVNSPLHF	TGTGCCAGCAGCACTACAGGGAAATTTGTGAATTCACCCCTCCACTTT
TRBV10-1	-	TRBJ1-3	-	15	CASTEAMGSGNTIYF	TGCGCCAGCACCGAAGCGATGGGCTCTGGAAACACCATATATTTT
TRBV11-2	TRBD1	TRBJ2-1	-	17	CASSLVPGQGAGNEQFF	TGTGCCAGCAGCTTAGTACCGGGACAGGGGGCGGGGAATGAGCAGTTCTTC
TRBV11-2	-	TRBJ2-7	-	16	CASSSGGGGYSYEQYF	TGTGCCAGCAGCTCCGGAGGGGGGGGGTACTCCTACGAGCAGTACTTC
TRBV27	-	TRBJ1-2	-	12	CASGFRGDGYTF	TGTGCCAGCGGATTCAGGGGCGATGGCTACACCTTC
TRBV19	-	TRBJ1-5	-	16	CASSVQGRSSNQPQHF	TGTGCCAGTAGTGTCCAGGGGAGAAGTAGCAATCAGCCCCAGCATTTT
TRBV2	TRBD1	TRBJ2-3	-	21	CASSDIPLDRGQVSSTDTQYF	TGTGCCAGCAGTGATATCCCGTTGGACAGGGGGCAAGTTTCTAGCACAGATACGCAGTATTTT
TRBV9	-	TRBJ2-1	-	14	CASSVSGLRNEQFF	TGTGCCAGCAGCGTAAGCGGTCTCCGGAATGAGCAGTTCTTC